The clone carrying this TCR beta chain came up once. Its antigen is not identified. These data are taken from a study of T-cell memory formation after mild COVID-19. On the study more broadly: In these data, TCR clusters were largely donor specific.

Researchers used 5'RACE with constant-segment primers to make TCR alpha and TCR beta cDNA libraries that carry sample barcodes and UMIs. TCRdb re-called the 5' RACE reads with MiXCR, one entry per CDR3 protein. This repertoire shows some 300,000 distinct CDR3 sequences, more than 20% found once; its top ten account for roughly a fifth. Study-wide results and caveats: Later expanders leaned toward CD4+, whereas clones contracting from day 15 to 85 were balanced CD4/CD8. Detection of some responders pre-infection suggested pre-existing cross-reactive memory T cells participated.

Trimming removed 2 bases at V and 0 bases at J, with 10 bases between. Germline V gene data show CDR1 as SQVTM and CDR2 as ANQGSEA. The CDR3 has 14 residues. The clonotype was recovered from a man between 18 and 29 years old who had mild COVID-19 (a few samples of this study predate the infection). Cell type and time point are not known. The chain has TRBV29-1 and TRBJ1-2; D is unclear. Material for sequencing was PBMCs or a T cell subset sorted from them (not recorded which). The CDR3 bases are TGCAGCGTTGAACTTACACCACCTAACTATGGCTACACCTTC. Residues: CSVELTPPNYGYTF.